The present TCR beta chain was sequenced within a study of blood T cell repertoires in COVID-19 (TCRdb year 2020). With respect to the entire study: Samples covering the acute and convalescent phases of COVID-19 were provided by collaborators in the United States, Italy and Spain. The samples were drawn from the first 160 participants of the ongoing ImmuneRACE study and from about 1,200 subjects provided by 6 global collaborators. Nearly every sample came with metadata listing a de-identified subject ID, COVID-19 status, age in years and sex. Where available, HLA class I and class II types were obtained from metadata supplied by the sample provider rather than from assay-based typing. The prospective study material was composed of cDNA or gDNA derived from T cells, B-cell-depleted T cells, or PBMCs. Deeply sampled blood TCRbeta repertoires from subjects exposed to, actively infected with, or recovered from COVID-19 were included in the dataset. A freely available public database, intended as a resource for researchers studying the immune response to SARS-CoV-2, is where the repertoires were released. Overall results and qualifications from the work: The quantity of clinical and demographic metadata differed by source and by participant and was supplied without curation.

As concerns this clone: Its antigen remains undetermined. No base qualities exist here, and no much larger clone lies one base off it.

The immunoSEQ Assay, a bias-controlled multiplex PCR, was used to amplify TCRbeta CDR3 regions from genomic DNA. On the study's bioinformatics: The number of nucleated cells in each sample was estimated from the amplification of reference gene primers within the assay. To quantify the absolute abundance of each unique TCRbeta CDR3 rearrangement, sequence reads were collapsed and filtered. Productive Simpson clonality was computed per sample as the square root of Simpson's diversity index over productive rearrangements. Drawn from immuneACCESS, this table holds only the in-frame rearrangements with V and J called that TCRdb kept. Clones are partly lost; checked studies trace under half to an unresolved V gene and leave the rest unexplained. V, J and clone size reflect that table, while D and trimming were determined from the DNA. A total of about 250,000 clones appear in this sample, about 87% of them only once. Together, the top ten hold about 3% of the sample.

Participants in the prospective study were enrolled through a virtual design, were aged 18 to 89 years, and lived in about two dozen United States geographic areas. In the prospective study, participants were assigned to cohorts based on the clinical history participants reported in a screening survey and a study questionnaire. Recovered participants in ImmuneRACE Cohort 3 were defined by two consecutive negative NP/OP PCR tests, clearance by a healthcare professional, or resolution of symptoms. In the prospective study, whole blood, serum and a nasopharyngeal or oropharyngeal swab were collected from each participant by mobile phlebotomists. Prospective study participants could optionally give additional blood draws and questionnaires over an approximately 2-month period. Before DNA extraction, blood samples from the prospective study were shipped at room temperature or frozen. CDR1 and CDR2, looked up from the germline V gene (reference sequence), are LNHDA and SQIVND. From the cysteine through the phenylalanine, the CDR3 covers 14 amino acids. Only CDR3 DNA remains: 42 bases, in frame from the first base. A distance of 7 bases separates the germline ends of V and J, which lose 1 base and 0 bases respectively.

Recombination joined TRBV19 with TRBJ2-7, with an unclear D gene assignment. Sequenced input: PBMCs or T cells enriched from blood (not recorded which). The sequence came from a woman in her 50s who had recovered from COVID-19. This receptor carries the CDR3 CASSIGFSSYEQYF. The nucleotide sequence reads TGTGCCAGTAGTATAGGTTTCAGCTCCTACGAGCAGTACTTC. The full variable domain, completed from the reference TRBV19 and TRBJ2-7 proteins outside the CDR3, reads DGGITQSPKYLFRKEGQNVTLSCEQNLNHDAMYWYRQDPGQGLRLIYYSQIVNDFQKGDIAEGYSVSREKKESFPLTVTSAQKNPTAFYLCASSIGFSSYEQYFGPGTRLTVT.